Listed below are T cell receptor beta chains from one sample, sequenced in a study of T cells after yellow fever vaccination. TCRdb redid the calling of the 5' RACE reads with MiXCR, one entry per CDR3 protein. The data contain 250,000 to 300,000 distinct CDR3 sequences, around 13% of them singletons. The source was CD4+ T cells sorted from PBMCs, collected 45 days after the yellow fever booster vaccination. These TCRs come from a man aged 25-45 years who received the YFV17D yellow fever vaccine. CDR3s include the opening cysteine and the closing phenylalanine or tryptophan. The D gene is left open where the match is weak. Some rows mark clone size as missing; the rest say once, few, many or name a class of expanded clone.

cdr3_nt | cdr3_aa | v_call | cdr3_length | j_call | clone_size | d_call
TGCAGTGCTAGAGAACAGGACCGAGGATCCTACGAGCAGTACTTC | CSAREQDRGSYEQYF | TRBV20-1 | 15 | TRBJ2-7 | NA | NA
TGCGCCAGCAGCTTGGCCCCCCGAGTCAGGACAGGGGCGAACATTCAGTACTTC | CASSLAPRVRTGANIQYF | TRBV5-1 | 18 | TRBJ2-4 | NA | TRBD1
TGCAGCGCCATGAGGCCAGGCACCTCTGCTGGCTACACCTTC | CSAMRPGTSAGYTF | TRBV29-1 | 14 | TRBJ1-2 | NA | NA
TGTGCCGGAAATCAGGGACTAGCGGGAGGCCGGGGGTTCTTC | CAGNQGLAGGRGFF | TRBV30 | 14 | TRBJ2-1 | NA | TRBD2
TGCGCCAGCAGCCAAGATCGGGCTAGCGGGATCTACGAGCAGTACTTC | CASSQDRASGIYEQYF | TRBV4-1 | 16 | TRBJ2-7 | NA | TRBD2
TGTGCCTGGACCCTTACAGGGAAGGCGCCGACCCAGTACTTC | CAWTLTGKAPTQYF | TRBV30 | 14 | TRBJ2-5 | NA | NA
TGTGCCAGCAGCCTTACTAGCGGGAGGGCCGTAGGTAACTACAATGAGCAGTTCTTC | CASSLTSGRAVGNYNEQFF | TRBV6-5 | 19 | TRBJ2-1 | few | TRBD2
TGCAGCGTGTACGACAGGGCCTCTGGGCAGTTCTTC | CSVYDRASGQFF | TRBV29-1 | 12 | TRBJ2-1 | NA | TRBD1
TGTGCCAGCAGTTACGACAGGAGATCATACGAGCAGTACTTC | CASSYDRRSYEQYF | TRBV6-5 | 14 | TRBJ2-7 | few | NA
TGCAGCGCCAACATATTCTTAGGGGACGAGCAGTACTTC | CSANIFLGDEQYF | TRBV29-1 | 13 | TRBJ2-7 | NA | NA
TGTGCCAGCAGCCCAAAAGGCCCCTCCCGGAACGGGGAGCTGTTTTTT | CASSPKGPSRNGELFF | TRBV14 | 16 | TRBJ2-2 | few | NA
TGCGCCAGCAGCTTTGGGAGGCCGGGAGAGCCCCAGCATTTT | CASSFGRPGEPQHF | TRBV5-1 | 14 | TRBJ1-5 | NA | NA
TGCGCCAGCAGCTTGGGAACCGGAGGGGGCTACACCTTC | CASSLGTGGGYTF | TRBV5-1 | 13 | TRBJ1-2 | few | NA
TGCAGTGCTAGTCCTAGCGGGAGGGTAGGCAATGAGCAGTTCTTC | CSASPSGRVGNEQFF | TRBV20-1 | 15 | TRBJ2-1 | few | TRBD2
TGTGCCAGTCTCAAATTTACGGGTGCGAACACCGGGGAGCTGTTTTTT | CASLKFTGANTGELFF | TRBV19 | 16 | TRBJ2-2 | NA | NA